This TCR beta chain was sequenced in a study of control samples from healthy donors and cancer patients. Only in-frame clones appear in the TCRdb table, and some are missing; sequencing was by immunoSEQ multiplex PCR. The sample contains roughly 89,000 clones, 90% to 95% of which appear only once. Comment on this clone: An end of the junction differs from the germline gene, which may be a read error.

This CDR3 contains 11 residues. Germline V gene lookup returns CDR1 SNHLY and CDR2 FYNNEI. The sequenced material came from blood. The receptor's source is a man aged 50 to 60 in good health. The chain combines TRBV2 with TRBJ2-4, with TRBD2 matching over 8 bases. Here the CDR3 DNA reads TGCGGAGGTAGCGGGGAGAACATTCAGTACTTC. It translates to CGGSGENIQYF.